A single sample gave rise to the 9 T cell receptor beta chains below, sequenced in a study of T cell responses to AZD1222 COVID-19 vaccine. Clones were sequenced by immunoSEQ multiplex PCR, and TCRdb holds only the in-frame ones, with some missing. The sample includes about 180,000 clones, about 91% of them seen just once. The starting material was peripheral blood, obtained on day 0 of AZD1222 vaccination. These receptors came from an adult in good health.

This clone has only a few counts. The gene calls are TRBV29-1 and TRBJ1-2, with 7 bases matching TRBD1. This CDR3 is built from 13 residues. Germline-derived CDR1 and CDR2 are SQVTM and ANQGSEA. V dropped 7 bases and J dropped 2; count of bases not matched to a gene: 7. CDR3 sequence reads: CSAGQSFNYGYTF. The CDR3 DNA follows: TGCAGCGCGGGACAGAGTTTCAACTATGGCTACACCTTC. Variable domain in full (rest from reference TRBV29-1 and TRBJ1-2): SAVISQKPSRDICQRGTSLTIQCQVDSQVTMMFWYRQQPGQSLTLIATANQGSEATYESGFVIDKFPISRPNLTFSTLTVSNMSPEDSSIYLCSAGQSFNYGYTFGSGTRLTVV.

This clone was seen a single time. This chain uses TRBV7-9 with TRBJ1-5, with D tentatively TRBD1 (5 bases). V was trimmed by 2 bases and J by 5 bases, leaving 19 bases between them. The CDR3 covers 17 residues. Germline CDR1 is SEHNR and CDR2 is FQNEAQ (reference sequence). The CDR3 bases are TGTGCCAGCAGCTTATATTCTGGCCTAGGGGTGGATCAGCCCCAGCATTTT. The encoded protein is CASSLYSGLGVDQPQHF.

This clone has a single count. The chain joins TRBV5-6 to TRBJ1-2; D is ambiguous. Germline loops: CDR1 SGHDT, CDR2 YYEEEE. V was pared by 6 bases and J by 6 bases, with 21 bases between. This CDR3 comprises 15 residues. The CDR3 protein is CASNPNPAGQDGYTF. The CDR3 coding sequence is TGTGCCAGCAACCCTAACCCGGCAGGCCAGGATGGCTACACCTTC.

This chain links TRBV28 with TRBJ1-5, with D possibly being TRBD1 (5 bases). Per germline, CDR1 MDHEN and CDR2 SYDVKM. The CDR3 consists of 19 residues. Trimming cost V 3 bases and J 7 bases, with 28 bases left between them. The CDR3 loop reads CASSFFSSNSQDLKQPQHF. The CDR3 nucleotides are TGTGCCAGCAGTTTTTTCAGTTCAAACTCACAGGATCTTAAACAGCCCCAGCATTTT.

The chain carries TRBV3-1 (or the pseudogene TRBV3-2) and TRBJ1-1; D not certain. CDR3 size: 13 residues. V was pared by 3 bases and J by 3 bases, with 8 bases between. CDR1 is LGHDT and CDR2 is YNNKEL in the germline V gene (reference sequence). CDR3 residues: CASSHDSDTEAFF. As DNA, the CDR3 is TGTGCCAGCAGCCACGACTCAGACACTGAAGCTTTCTTT.

This clone has just one count. V gene TRBV11-2 combines with J gene TRBJ2-3; TRBD1 matches 10 bases. Per the germline V gene, CDR1 is SGHAT and CDR2 is FQNNGV. J lost 5 bases, V lost 5 bases, and 4 bases had no gene match. The CDR3 totals 14 residues. The CDR3 here is CASSEDRGEDTQYF. CDR3 DNA: TGTGCCAGCAGCGAGGACAGGGGGGAAGATACGCAGTATTTT.

This rearrangement joins TRBV27 to TRBJ2-1, with 11 bases identical to TRBD1. Germline V gene sequence: CDR1 MNHEY, CDR2 SMNVEV (reference sequence). V was pared by 6 bases and J by 5 bases, with 3 bases of the junction left unmatched. This CDR3 is 14 amino acids long. The chain's CDR3 is CASRDRGRDNEQFF. The CDR3 DNA sequence: TGTGCCAGCAGGGACAGGGGGCGGGACAATGAGCAGTTCTTC.

The V gene is TRBV13, the J gene TRBJ1-1; 7 bases agree with TRBD1. The CDR3 sequence is 16 residues long. With V trimmed by 1 base and J by 0 bases, 5 bases remained unmatched. CDR1 is PRHDT and CDR2 is FYEKMQ in the germline V gene (reference sequence). The DNA of the CDR3 is TGTGCCAGCAGCTTAGTAAGACAGGGCATGAACACTGAAGCTTTCTTT. Its translation is CASSLVRQGMNTEAFF.

V gene TRBV4-3 combines with J gene TRBJ2-7; D call uncertain. Germline-derived CDR1 and CDR2 are LGHNA and YSLEER. Trimming took 2 bases from V and 3 from J, leaving 11 bases between them. This CDR3 has 14 residues. CDR3 region: CASSQLVRDYEQYF. The CDR3 coding sequence is TGCGCCAGCAGCCAATTGGTCCGAGACTACGAGCAGTACTTC.